This T cell receptor beta chain was identified in a study of cytomegalovirus exposure and HLA in healthy donors (dated by TCRdb to about 2017). Regarding the research as a whole: An earlier analysis of about 560 of the donors reported approximately 260 Gb of sequence data and around 100 million unique TCR beta sequences obtained from about 200 million T cells. The study aimed to test whether cataloging public T cell receptors could reveal signatures of past pathogen exposure. In an earlier analysis of over 550 of the donors, high-throughput TCR beta sequencing was used to judge whether each TCR beta V gene segment behaved as functional or pseudogenic. Using immunosequencing, the study profiled T cell repertoires from about 650 subjects and related those repertoires to cytomegalovirus serostatus. Four to six DR-DQ haplotypes were handled as single units for association and clustering because linkage in the cohort was strong. The number of typed donors differed by locus: about 620-640 for A, B, C, DRB1 and DQB1; approximately 520 for DQA1; fewer than 610 for DPA1; and around 450 for DPB1. High-throughput TCR immunosequencing, statistical association of individual TCRs with disease status, and machine learning were combined to predict cytomegalovirus infection status. Among under 450 genotyped donors of the cohort, an average of about 240,000 unique TCR beta nucleotide sequences were sequenced per donor, roughly a sixth of them non-productive. Donor age, sex, ethnicity and CMV serostatus were collected together with the repertoire data. Roughly 320 gigabases of sequencing data and around 88 million unique TCR sequences made up an early release that covered approximately 620 HLA-typed donors. In addition to the first cohort of several hundred subjects, a separate validation cohort of 120 different subjects was used. Genome-wide SNP genotypes for about three fifths of the roughly 700 donors were used in a later genetic analysis, which treated that subset as a discovery cohort. A later analysis re-examined previously published TCR beta repertoires from more than 600 donors and added high-resolution HLA genotyping to investigate patterns of TCR occurrence. Among the 398 genotyped donors, around 81% belonged to the genetic ancestry cluster associated with self-reported Caucasian donors. The later analysis used no new phenotypic data to find candidate immune exposures, relying instead on TCR beta sequences and their occurrence across donors. Both class I and class II loci were covered by HLA typing, at four-digit resolution. All discovery cohort repertoires had been generated using a single sequencing platform.

V loses 3 bases at its end and J loses 4 bases; junction bases beyond the gene matches: 6. CDR1 and CDR2, per the germline V gene, are ENHRY and SYGVKD. The CDR3 measures 15 amino acids from cysteine to phenylalanine. CDR3 DNA is the only sequence kept; it has 45 bases, read in frame from the first base. Points on this clone: Its cognate antigen has yet to be identified. One base away there is no much larger clone; base qualities are not given.

The full study reports these points: The classifier was reported to diagnose cytomegalovirus status with high specificity and sensitivity in both the original cohort and the validation cohort. Specific HLA alleles were associated with 15,000 to 20,000 TCR beta sequences at a false discovery rate of 0.05 in a later analysis. A few of the identified cytomegalovirus-associated TCR beta chains were confirmed in vitro to be specific for cytomegalovirus antigens. Because HLA typing was missing for some donors at each locus, association tests included only the typed subset. In a later analysis, HLA-associated TCR beta chains showed more clonal expansion and lower generation probabilities than non-associated chains that were equally common. In this cohort, only TCR beta chains were sequenced, and detectable features were limited by the absence of alpha or paired-chain data. Assigning TCR associations to individual alleles was difficult when HLA alleles, especially DR and DQ, strongly co-occurred. According to the authors, the approach could potentially be generalized to other disease states and immunological phenotypes. Correlated functional status among segregating V segments might reflect linkage disequilibrium, but an unknown experimental factor could not be ruled out. The study gave a list of 150 to 200 TCR beta chains associated with cytomegalovirus. According to a later analysis, parvovirus B19, influenza, CMV and Epstein-Barr virus appeared linked to several top co-occurrence clusters. A later analysis found that most CMV-associated TCR beta chains appeared HLA-restricted, with HLA associations seemingly driven largely by CMV exposure. Over 15 rarely observed V segments, including chromosome 9 orphons, were excluded from the earlier analysis of several hundred of the donors because counts were too low. Broadly in line with IMGT annotations, most TCR beta V segments showed up in productive rearrangements about 87% or about 30% of the time in an earlier analysis of about 500 of the donors. Sequencing depth was assumed to be roughly uniform across donors in the presence/absence analyses, though that assumption may not hold. In a later analysis, TCR association rates were found to vary across HLA loci, with the most associated TCRs seen for DRB1 alleles and the fewest for HLA-C alleles. Compared with the roughly 600-donor mean, donors in an Asian-associated ancestry cluster had fewer N-insertions in productive TCRs, according to a later genetic analysis. The only immune exposure information available for the cohort was CMV serostatus. Most TCR sequences were seen in very few donors, while some public TCRs were found in many individuals. In a later genetic analysis, a missense DCLRE1C variant was associated with V-gene and J-gene trimming of TCR beta chains, and the association was replicated in an independent cohort. A cluster of highly shared sequence variants was judged likely to be a technical artifact of the sequencing pipeline. Because the 87-base-pair reads could not distinguish some IMGT-functional V segments, including TRBV6-2 and TRBV6-3, those segments were excluded. A further reported finding was that TCR beta sequences accurately predicted the HLA-A and HLA-B alleles for most subjects in the first cohort.

The library was generated by the immunoSEQ multiplex PCR assay. For the multiplex PCR, a mixture combining 60 forward primers for TCR Vbeta segments and 13 reverse primers for TCR Jbeta segments was used. The CDR3 region of rearranged TCR beta genes was amplified from genomic DNA with a multiplex PCR assay. Amplified TCR beta libraries were sequenced as 87-base-pair reads on the Illumina HiSeq System. The authors processed their data as follows. In a later analysis, some 80 million unique TCR beta chains were counted across the 500 to 850 repertoires, and about 9.9 million of these chains were shared by at least two donors. Raw reads were error-corrected and collapsed into unique sequences by a nearest-neighbor algorithm in which closely related sequences were merged to remove PCR and sequencing errors. V, D and J gene segments were assigned by aligning CDR3 sequences to IMGT reference sequences. For a sequence to be retained, at least a six-nucleotide match to both a V gene segment and a J gene segment was required. Rearrangements were called productive when the CDR3 lacked stop codons and stayed in frame with V and J; all others were non-productive. Following IMGT convention, CDR3 was defined as the stretch from the second conserved V-encoded cysteine to the conserved J-encoded phenylalanine. The earlier analysis of 587 of the donors excluded sequences that lacked an unambiguous match to a single V gene segment. In an earlier analysis of a few hundred of the donors, a V segment was called functional when productive rearrangements were above 56.7%, and segregating when the standard deviation between donors exceeded 5%. A statistical classification framework was developed to diagnose cytomegalovirus status using the catalog of TCR beta chain sequences. In a later analysis, TCR nucleotide sequences were compared against IMGT/GENE-DB human TR gene sequences so that V and J genes could be assigned. Using the TCRdist pipeline, a later analysis assigned CDR3 sequences along with most-parsimonious VDJ recombination scenarios. In a later analysis, each TCR beta chain was defined by its CDR3 amino acid sequence together with its V-gene family, and reads lacking a unique V-gene family were excluded. To address suspected cross-contamination and a sequencing artifact, a later analysis removed around 600 highly shared, low-generation-probability nucleotide sequences. In a later analysis, a clonal expansion index for each public chain was calculated from normalized within-repertoire ranks of inferred template counts. Generation probabilities in a later analysis came from a VDJ recombination model fitted to out-of-frame rearrangements, and those results were checked against IGoR. Hypergeometric tests were used in a later analysis to score TCR-TCR, TCR-HLA and TCR-CMV co-occurrence, with a repertoire-size bias correction applied to the TCR pairs. A later analysis estimated false discovery rates by permuting HLA or CMV assignments 20 times. In a later analysis, co-occurring TCRs were grouped using DBSCAN, with TCRdist sequence similarity added in when clustering inside HLA-allele-positive subsets. Repertoires with fewer than 30,000 or more than 120,000 public chains were left out of co-occurrence clustering, as were a few repertoires with anomalous nucleotide sharing. In its TCRdb copy, this immuneACCESS table keeps in-frame sequences only and misses some clones. Where compared with another copy, unresolved V genes explain less than half of these, and the others have no known cause. V, J and clone size reflect that table, while D and trimming were determined from the DNA. The sample table contains some 150,000 clones; only one count was recorded for around 80% of them. 4.5% to 5.5% of the sample is taken by the ten largest.

The cohort consisted of 650 to 700 healthy bone marrow donors. All cohort members were sampled while nominally healthy, although unrecorded immune exposures were likely present. The donor tested CMV seropositive and was one of the 289 seropositive cohort members. A peripheral blood sample was collected from each donor, and TCR beta sequencing was performed on peripheral blood mononuclear cells. Genomic DNA extraction from the blood cell samples was performed with the Qiagen DNeasy Blood Extraction Kit. The sequence is built from TRBV10-3 and TRBJ1-5; 7 bases in the middle match TRBD1. The source material was PBMCs. This sequence was found in a woman between 45 and 60 years old in good health and CMV-seropositive. The sequenced DNA: TGTGCCATCAGTGACCCGGGACAGTTGAATCAGCCCCAGCATTTT. Its translation is CAISDPGQLNQPQHF.